Included here is one TCR beta chain sequence, with context. Its antigen is undetermined. Trimming removed 0 bases from V and 3 bases from J; junction bases left unmatched: 5. In germline, CDR1 is MGHRA, CDR2 YSYEKL. This CDR3 region has 16 residues. These data are taken from a study of cytomegalovirus exposure and HLA in healthy donors. Background on the study: Genotyping of some 390 donors showed that roughly 83% belonged to the Caucasian-associated ancestry cluster. Study-level points and caveats: There were about 160 TCR beta chains listed as cytomegalovirus-associated. No immune exposure information besides CMV serostatus was available. TCR beta V- and J-gene trimming, according to a later analysis, was linked to a missense DCLRE1C variant.

PCR primers comprised 60 Vbeta and 13 Jbeta primers. Data came from immunoSEQ multiplex PCR; TCRdb stores just in-frame clones and leaves some out. The data contain a few hundred thousand clones, around 75% of them seen just once; the ten biggest clones take up less than 2%. The specimen was PBMCs. J is TRBJ2-1 and V is TRBV4-1; TRBD1 aligns across 7 bases. This receptor was identified in a woman under 40 in good health and CMV-seronegative. CDR3 sequence reads: CASSQDPGTDYNEQFF. CDR3 DNA sequence: TGCGCCAGCAGCCAAGATCCCGGGACAGACTACAATGAGCAGTTCTTC.